This T cell receptor beta chain came from a study of shared clonotypes between healthy human individuals. Study observations and caveats: Richness estimates generally favored naive over memory subsets. It was only blood that was sampled, and tissue repertoires likely differ.

Germline-derived CDR1 and CDR2 are MNHEY and SMNVEV (reference sequence). CDR3 size: 15 residues. V gave up 6 bases and J gave up 0 bases, with 15 bases separating them. This clone was seen once. What it binds is unknown. Sequenced by immunoSEQ multiplex PCR; TCRdb stores in-frame clones only, minus some. The sample holds about 1.9 million clones; 90% to 95% are singletons and the top ten take about 1.6%. Naive CD8 isolation took CD45RO-negative cells positively selected for CCR7 and excluded terminally differentiated effector memory CD45RA+ cells. The source of this sequence is a man younger than 30 in good health. Some clones in this sample may be carry-over from other donors' samples. The specimen was naive CD8+ T cells from PBMCs. The chain is built from TRBV27 and TRBJ2-7, with D unclear. The CDR3 reads CASRFLMSDSYEQYF. In DNA, the CDR3 is TGTGCCAGCAGATTCCTCATGTCAGACTCCTACGAGCAGTACTTC.